The present T cell receptor beta chain was sequenced within a study of blood T cell repertoires in COVID-19. Study in general: Acute-phase and convalescent COVID-19 samples originated in the United States, Italy and Spain. T cells, B-cell-depleted T cells, or PBMCs provided the cDNA or gDNA that served as material.

In the authors' methods: Researchers report that nucleated cell counts were estimated from reference gene primer amplification. Using immunoSEQ multiplex PCR, the repertoire was profiled, and TCRdb retains in-frame clones only, with some absent. The V and J calls and the clone size are those of that table, but D and trimming were determined from the DNA. The data contain 200,000 to 250,000 clones, around 80% of them singletons. Germline CDR1 reads MNHEY; CDR2 reads SVGAGI. The CDR3 sequence is 15 residues long. Trimming took 6 bases from V and 1 from J; bases not matched to a gene: 8. The Seattle site enrolled patients during active infection and followed them longitudinally.

This clonotype was obtained from a woman of 80 years or more with COVID-19, enrolled during active disease. The chain employs TRBV6-5 and TRBJ1-1, with 7 bases matching TRBD1. The specimen sequenced was peripheral blood. Written as DNA, the CDR3 is TGTGCCAGCAGCCAGACGGGACAGACGAACACTGAAGCTTTCTTT. This codes for CASSQTGQTNTEAFF.